The 3 T cell receptor beta chains below come from one sample, sequenced in a study of T cells in Graves' hyperthyroidism and ophthalmopathy. RNA transcripts provided the source from which TCR beta CDR3 regions were amplified. The study used the HTBI primer set for a first-round RT-PCR of the TCR CDR3. TCRdb fed the multiplex PCR reads into MiXCR, producing one record per CDR3 protein. Of approximately 700,000 distinct CDR3 sequences listed, roughly 17% are singletons. Sequenced input: blood. These receptor sequences come from a man aged 18 to 30 with Graves' hyperthyroidism.

The chain recombines TRBV7-9 with TRBJ1-1, with D possibly matching TRBD1 (6 bases). This CDR3 has 14 amino acids. Germline CDR1 reads SEHNR; CDR2 reads FQNEAQ (reference sequence). The V gene lost 5 bases and the J gene lost 4 bases, with 14 bases spanning the gap. The CDR3 loop reads CASSQDRRGTEAFF. CDR3 DNA sequence: TGTGCCAGCAGCCAGGACAGACGTGGCACTGAAGCTTTCTTT.

This clonotype has just a few counts. The junction does not match germline at one end; this may be a read error. This sequence joins TRBV6-5 and TRBJ1-2; D uncertain. From germline, CDR1 is MNHEY and CDR2 SVGAGI. This CDR3 comprises 14 residues. The CDR3 region is CASSYAATKYGYTF. The CDR3 region has the DNA TGTGCCAGCAGTTACGCGGCCACTAAATATGGCTACACCTTC.

This clonotype was seen ten or more times. The CDR3 protein is CASSQVQWGGEPTDTQYF. DNA for the CDR3: TGTGCCAGCAGCCAAGTACAGTGGGGGGGAGAACCCACAGATACGCAGTATTTT. This chain connects TRBV3-1 to TRBJ2-3, with 7 bases lining up with TRBD2. Looked up from germline, CDR1 is LGHDT and CDR2 is YNNKEL (reference sequence). The CDR3 runs 18 residues. Trimming at V came to 1 base and at J to 2 bases, leaving 12 bases not matched to a gene.